Each of the 9 T cell receptor beta chains below was sequenced from the same sample in a study of blood T cell repertoires in COVID-19. TCRdb's table, derived via immunoSEQ multiplex PCR, lists solely in-frame clones and lacks some. The sample holds fewer than 300,000 clones; roughly 86% are singletons and the top ten take over 2%. Material: peripheral blood. Source of these receptors: a woman in her 50s with acute or convalescent COVID-19.

This chain joins TRBV6-5 and TRBJ2-7; 8 bases agree with TRBD1. Germline V gives CDR1 MNHEY, CDR2 SVGAGI. J gave up 3 bases and V 7 bases, and 8 bases lay outside the gene matches. The CDR3 contains 14 residues. The CDR3 region has the DNA TGTGCCAGCACCGAAACAGGGGGTATCTACGAGCAGTACTTC. Protein: CASTETGGIYEQYF.

This sequence joins TRBV11-2 and TRBJ2-5, with D tentatively TRBD1 (5 bases). The CDR3 is made up of 13 amino acids. Germline values: CDR1 SGHAT, CDR2 FQNNGV. V was cut by 5 bases and J by 3 bases, with 10 bases left in between. CDR3 amino acids: CASSIRAEETQYF. The DNA of the CDR3 is TGTGCCAGCAGCATCAGGGCCGAAGAGACCCAGTACTTC. Full variable domain (rest looked up from reference TRBV11-2 and TRBJ2-5): EAGVAQSPRYKIIEKRQSVAFWCNPISGHATLYWYQQILGQGPKLLIQFQNNGVVDDSQLPKDRFSAERLKGVDSTLKIQPAKLEDSAVYLCASSIRAEETQYFGPGTRLLVL.

This clone came up once. The V gene is TRBV19, the J gene TRBJ2-5; D is possibly TRBD1 (6 bases). Per germline, CDR1 LNHDA and CDR2 SQIVND (reference sequence). The CDR3 consists of 14 residues. V lost 5 bases and J lost 1, with 11 bases in between. The CDR3 region has the DNA TGTGCCAGTAGTCGACAGGCGGGCCAAGAGACCCAGTACTTC. Translating it yields CASSRQAGQETQYF.

This chain connects TRBV11-1 to TRBJ2-1; 11 bases line up with TRBD2. The ends lost 7 bases at V and 8 bases at J; junction bases unmatched: 10. The CDR3 is made up of 15 amino acids. Germline lookup yields CDR1 SGHAT and CDR2 FQDESV (reference sequence). The CDR3 nucleotides are TGTGCCAGCACCACCGGACTAGCGGGCACACATGAGCAGTTCTTC. Translation gives CASTTGLAGTHEQFF. Looking up the rest from reference TRBV11-1 and TRBJ2-1 gives the full variable domain: EAEVAQSPRYKITEKSQAVAFWCDPISGHATLYWYRQILGQGPELLVQFQDESVVDDSQLPKDRFSAERLKGVDSTLKIQPAELGDSAMYLCASTTGLAGTHEQFFGPGTRLTVL.

The chain uses TRBV10-3 and TRBJ1-5; D possibly corresponds to TRBD1 (6 bases). Per germline, CDR1 ENHRY and CDR2 SYGVKD. V was clipped by 5 bases and J by 0 bases, with 14 bases between them. There are 16 residues in the CDR3. CDR3 protein: CAISRTASLSNQPQHF. The CDR3 DNA reads TGTGCCATCAGTCGGACAGCTTCTCTTAGCAATCAGCCCCAGCATTTT.

This sequence joins TRBV7-3 and TRBJ1-2; 9 nucleotides align to TRBD1. V lost 3 bases and J lost 5; bases outside the gene matches: 16. In germline, CDR1 is SGHTA, CDR2 FQGTGA. This CDR3 has 18 amino acids. CDR3 amino acids: CASSLQPGTGRVGYGYTF. CDR3 bases: TGTGCCAGCAGCTTGCAACCCGGGACAGGGCGAGTAGGATATGGCTACACCTTC.

The V call is TRBV7-8, the J call TRBJ2-2; 8 bases agree with TRBD2. Losses at the gene ends were 1 base for V and 4 bases for J; bases not matched to a gene: 5. There are 16 residues in the CDR3. Germline V gene data show CDR1 as SGHVS and CDR2 as FQNEAQ. This chain's CDR3 is CASSLDGRAVTGELFF. The CDR3 DNA follows: TGTGCCAGCAGCTTAGACGGGAGGGCCGTCACCGGGGAGCTGTTTTTT.

This clone was observed a handful of times. This CDR3 reads CASSRPNRAGELFF. CDR3 coding DNA: TGTGCCAGCAGCCGCCCTAACAGGGCCGGGGAGCTGTTTTTT. The rearrangement uses TRBV27 and TRBJ2-2, with a weak D call TRBD1 (6 bases). The germline gives CDR1 MNHEY, CDR2 SMNVEV (reference sequence). The CDR3 contains 14 residues. V shed 6 bases and J shed 6 bases, with 14 bases lying between them.

The rearrangement uses TRBV27 and TRBJ2-1; 12 nucleotides agree with TRBD2. Germline CDR1 reads MNHEY; CDR2 reads SMNVEV (reference sequence). The CDR3 is 15 residues long. Losses at the gene ends were 6 bases for V and 4 bases for J; bases not matched to a gene: 4. The CDR3 coding sequence is TGTGCCAGCAGGGACCTAGCGGGAGGGTACAATGAGCAGTTCTTC. As protein: CASRDLAGGYNEQFF.